This T cell receptor (beta chain) was documented in a study of molecular identifiers for immune sequencing clone quantification (dated by TCRdb to between 2017 and 2018). Concerning the study at large: For a replicate experiment, RNA from around 20,000 or 100,000 naive CD8 T cells was divided into five aliquots, of which four were sequenced. The study was a methods study using CD8 T cells to benchmark molecular-identifier clustering-based TCR repertoire sequencing (MIDCIRS) and TCR RNA copy counting.

From the germline V gene, CDR1 is SGDLS and CDR2 is YYNGEE. The CDR3 numbers 12 residues from cysteine through phenylalanine. Left in the record is the CDR3 DNA by itself, 36 bases read in frame from the first base. Libraries were constructed by PCR. The sample was run on an Illumina MiSeq. Purification of total RNA was performed with the Qiagen AllPrep DNA/RNA kit. Before analysis, reads from multiple sequencing runs of one library were combined. The study's own analysis went as follows. Reads were retained only if the reads had an exact TCR constant sequence, and the retained reads were trimmed to 150 nt and grouped according to their 12-nt molecular barcodes. Reads inside each barcode group were sub-clustered using a 15% Levenshtein threshold, and a quality-weighted consensus sequence was constructed for each RNA molecule. Non-functional sequences were excluded, and lower-count sequences lying one edit away from another sequence were also excluded. Based on fitting two negative binomial distributions, any barcode sub-cluster with under 20% of the maximum read count was discarded. TCRdb itself trimmed the public reads at Q25 with fastp, ran MiXCR and retained productive beta chains. All rows with the same CDR3 protein become a single entry with the most common DNA and genes. The V and J calls were not made by the authors but by TCRdb's processing. This sample comprises 35,000 or so distinct CDR3 sequences, around 20% of them detected only once. Clones ranked in the top ten supply less than 8.5% of the sample.

Broader findings and caveats from the paper: Spiked-in Jurkat TCR RNA equivalent to a single cell was reported to be detectable even among approximately 1.1 million naive CD8 T cells. Modeling estimated roughly 3.2 recovered TCR RNA copies per cell, compared with about 10 by digital PCR, which implies 30% to 35% capture efficiency. When barcode sub-clustering was omitted, TCR diversity was inflated by chimeric consensus sequences, with chimeras reaching as high as 47%. In CMV-specific effector cells, over 97% of molecules were held by clones above 20 RNA copies, whereas under 1% of molecules were held by such clones in naive cells. Highly expanded clone sizes could be underestimated because identical TCR molecules may share a barcode.

Naive CD8 T cells, defined as CD8+CD4-CCR7+CD45RA+, were FACS-sorted into RLT Plus buffer on a BD FACSAria II. To compare sensitivity, a portion of the naive CD8 T cell RNA was divided evenly between MIDCIRS and a Smart-seq2-style 5'RACE protocol. Enrichment of CD8 T cells was performed with RosetteSep CD8+ T Cell Enrichment Cocktail and Ficoll-Paque, after which ACK red cell lysis was carried out. About this clonotype itself: Its recognized antigen is unknown. Relative to the germline gene, one junction end is altered; a read error may explain this.

The material sequenced was naive CD8+ T cells from blood, with Jurkat cell RNA spiked in. This sample's cell subset or site label indicates: FACS-sorted CD8+CD4-CCR7+CD45RA+ naive T cells. The TCR was taken from a human donor in good health. Some libraries in this study had Jurkat cell RNA spiked in. The rearrangement joined TRBV9 to TRBJ2-1, with the D gene too uncertain to name. The CDR3 in this case is CTSSDPWHEQFF. The DNA is TGTACCAGCAGCGATCCATGGCATGAGCAGTTCTTC.